This TCR beta chain was identified in a study of cytomegalovirus exposure and HLA in healthy donors. The PCR made use of 60 Vbeta and 13 Jbeta primers. Some clones are missing from TCRdb's copy, which holds only in-frame ones; the method was immunoSEQ multiplex PCR. In the table there are approximately 110,000 clones, around 80% of which are singletons. For this clone: What it binds is unknown.

Study results and limitations: Three CMV-associated chains proved CMV antigen-specific in vitro.

This CDR3 is built from 16 residues. In germline, CDR1 is MGHRA, CDR2 YSYEKL. V lost 5 bases to trimming and J lost 0 bases, with 14 bases between them. The chain combines TRBV4-1 with TRBJ1-3; maybe TRBD1 (5 bases). This sequence was found in a woman aged 55-69 years in good health and CMV-seropositive. The sequenced sample consisted of PBMCs. The CDR3 nucleotides read TGCGCCAGCAGCTATGAGACAGAAGCCTCTGGAAACACCATATATTTT. This codes for CASSYETEASGNTIYF.